The 23 T cell receptor beta chains reported below all come from one sample, sequenced in a study of T-cell memory formation after mild COVID-19. TCRdb analysed the 5' RACE reads with MiXCR anew, one entry per CDR3 protein. Altogether 280,000 or so distinct CDR3 sequences are present, over 7% being singletons, with the ten largest covering about 20%. The sequenced material came from PBMCs or a T cell subset sorted from them (not recorded which). These receptors were taken from a man between 18 and 35 years old who had mild COVID-19 (a few samples of this study predate the infection). Cell type and time point are not known.

This clonotype has only a few counts. The chain carries TRBV5-4 and TRBJ2-5; D perhaps matches TRBD1 (6 bases). Trimming removed 4 bases at V and 7 bases at J, with 11 bases between. Looked up from germline, CDR1 is SGHNT and CDR2 is YYREEE (reference sequence). The length of the CDR3 is 12 residues. The CDR3 nucleotides are TGTGCCAGCAGCCAGGGGCCCCGGACCCAGTACTTC. This sequence encodes CASSQGPRTQYF.

This clonotype turned up a few times. A much more abundant neighbour one base away suggests this may be a read error. This chain links TRBV9 with TRBJ2-5; TRBD2 matches at 13 bases. CDR1 is SGDLS and CDR2 is YYNGEE in the germline V gene. CDR3 length: 15 amino acids. V lost 3 bases, J lost 5 bases, and 4 bases stayed unmatched. The CDR3 loop reads CASSAGLAGLETQYF. The CDR3 DNA is TGTGCCAGCAGCGCGGGACTAGCGGGGTTGGAGACCCAGTACTTC.

The chain carries TRBV19 and TRBJ2-7; 8 nucleotides line up with TRBD2. The junction had 2 bases not matched to a gene; V was cut back by 5 bases and J by 2 bases. Germline assignment: CDR1 LNHDA and CDR2 SQIVND (reference sequence). This CDR3 has 13 amino acids. CDR3 residues: CASSVGLAYEQYV. CDR3 coding DNA: TGTGCCAGTAGTGTGGGACTAGCCTACGAGCAGTACGTC.

This clonotype was counted between two and nine times. This sequence joins TRBV21-1 and TRBJ1-2; the listed D gene, TRBD1, was not tested against the DNA. TRBV21-1 is labeled a pseudogene. There are 16 residues in the CDR3. CDR3 protein: CASGYRTGETPYGYTF. The CDR3 DNA is TGTGCCAGCGGATATCGGACAGGAGAAACCCCCTATGGCTACACCTTC.

The rearrangement joins TRBV28 to TRBJ1-4; D not resolved. V gave up 6 bases and J gave up 3 bases, with 11 bases separating them. CDR1 and CDR2 (germline): MDHEN, SYDVKM. This CDR3 contains 14 residues. CDR3 coding DNA: TGTGCCAGCAGCTCCCCGGTCCCTAATGAAAAACTGTTTTTT. Its protein is CASSSPVPNEKLFF.

This clonotype has only a few counts. The CDR3 nucleotides are TGTGCCAGTAGGGAGGGACATCGGTTGAACGAGCAGTACTTC. As protein: CASREGHRLNEQYF. V gene TRBV19 combines with J gene TRBJ2-7, with D tentatively TRBD1 or TRBD2 (6 bases each). Germline CDR1 and CDR2: LNHDA and SQIVND (reference sequence). The CDR3 totals 14 residues. V lost 6 bases to trimming and J lost 5 bases, with 17 bases between them.

This clonotype came up many times. The chain has TRBV7-6 and TRBJ1-2, with D unresolved. CDR1 is SGHVS and CDR2 is FNYEAQ in the germline V gene. Trimming took off 5 bases at V and 2 bases at J, with 9 bases between the two ends. There are 13 residues in the CDR3. The CDR3: CASSDGRNYGYTF. In DNA form, the CDR3 reads TGTGCCAGCAGCGACGGGAGGAACTATGGCTACACCTTC.

This clonotype was detected many times. The genes are TRBV7-2 and TRBJ1-2; D perhaps matches TRBD1 (6 bases). The germline gives CDR1 SGHTA, CDR2 FQGNSA. This CDR3 comprises 15 residues. The ends were cut back, 5 bases at V and 0 bases at J, with 13 bases in the middle. CDR3 in DNA: TGTGCCAGCAGCCCTCACTCAGGGGCTAACTATGGCTACACCTTC. Residues: CASSPHSGANYGYTF.

This clonotype was observed many times. The CDR3 coding sequence is TGTGCCAGCAGCTTAGCACTACATACGCAGTATTTT. This gives the protein CASSLALHTQYF. The chain employs TRBV7-2 and TRBJ2-3; D gene ambiguous. The CDR3 has 12 amino acids. The V end lost 0 bases, the J end lost 7 bases, and 5 bases lay between the germline ends. Germline V gene sequence: CDR1 SGHTA, CDR2 FQGNSA. Full variable domain (rest looked up from reference TRBV7-2 and TRBJ2-3): GAGVSQSPSNKVTEKGKDVELRCDPISGHTALYWYRQSLGQGLEFLIYFQGNSAPDKSGLPSDRFSAERTGGSVSTLTIQRTQQEDSAVYLCASSLALHTQYFGPGTRLTVL.

The chain is built from TRBV28 and TRBJ2-2; D is perhaps TRBD2 (7 bases). V shed 5 bases and J shed 5 bases, with 21 bases lying between them. This CDR3 has 17 residues. Germline V gene lookup returns CDR1 MDHEN and CDR2 SYDVKM. Here the CDR3 reads CASSPDEGGAGTGELFF. CDR3 sequence (DNA): TGTGCCAGCAGTCCCGACGAGGGGGGAGCGGGAACCGGGGAGCTGTTTTTT.

The chain has TRBV10-3 and TRBJ2-3; D is possibly TRBD1 or TRBD2 (5 bases each). Germline loops: CDR1 ENHRY, CDR2 SYGVKD. V was trimmed by 6 bases and J by 0 bases, leaving 7 bases between them. The length of the CDR3 is 13 residues. This CDR3 reads CAIRRDSTDTQYF. The DNA of the CDR3 is TGTGCCATCAGGAGGGACAGCACAGATACGCAGTATTTT.

This clonotype was seen many times. The genes are TRBV11-2 and TRBJ2-3, with 14 nucleotides matching TRBD2. CDR3 length equals 16 residues. The germline V gene has CDR1 SGHAT and CDR2 FQNNGV. Trimming cost V 5 bases and J 2 bases; bases outside gene matches: 3. Here the CDR3 reads CASSQTSGGVTDTQYF. The CDR3 nucleotides read TGTGCCAGCAGCCAGACTAGCGGGGGGGTCACAGATACGCAGTATTTT.

This clonotype was seen a handful of times. The V call is TRBV10-3, the J call TRBJ1-2, with D possibly being TRBD1 (6 bases). Germline CDR1 and CDR2: ENHRY and SYGVKD. Deletions cut 10 bases from V and 2 bases from J, with 14 bases between. The CDR3 totals 13 residues. The CDR3 region is CATLPQGNYGYTF. The CDR3 DNA follows: TGTGCCACTCTCCCCCAGGGGAACTATGGCTACACCTTC.

The V and J genes are TRBV6-2 or TRBV6-3 and TRBJ2-7; TRBD1 is a possible D gene (6 bases). Germline V gene sequence: CDR1 MNHEY, CDR2 SVGEGT. The germline V and J ends were trimmed by 5 bases and 6 bases, with 17 bases remaining between them. The CDR3 consists of 14 residues. The CDR3, as DNA: TGTGCCAGCAGTCCCCTCCGACAGGCGGGCGAGCAGTACTTC. This codes for CASSPLRQAGEQYF.

This clonotype has more than one count but fewer than ten. The CDR3 nucleotides read TGTGCCAGCAGCTTAACCGAGACCGACTATGGCTACACCTTC. Residues: CASSLTETDYGYTF. This rearrangement joins TRBV7-9 to TRBJ1-2; D not certain. The V and J ends lost 2 bases and 3 bases respectively, with 10 bases between them. The germline V gene encodes CDR1 SEHNR and CDR2 FQNEAQ (reference sequence). This CDR3 contains 14 residues.

This clonotype was seen ten or more times. The CDR3 region has the DNA TGTGCCAGCAGTTTAGTAGGTTCCCACAATGAGCAGTTCTTC. It is translated as CASSLVGSHNEQFF. The chain links TRBV28 to TRBJ2-1; the D is unclear. The V gene lost 2 bases and the J gene lost 5 bases, with 10 bases spanning the gap. This CDR3 is built from 14 residues. Germline-derived CDR1 and CDR2 are MDHEN and SYDVKM.

This clonotype was seen many times. This rearrangement joins TRBV1 to TRBJ1-2; TRBD1 was called by the table and not checked on the DNA. TRBV1 is described as a pseudogene. CDR3 length equals 15 residues. CDR3 loop: CTSSQGGKGAVGYTF. The CDR3 DNA reads TGCACCAGCAGCCAAGGTGGAAAGGGGGCGGTCGGCTACACCTTC.

This clonotype was counted a few times. The rearrangement links TRBV12-3 or TRBV12-4 to TRBJ2-6; D remains unclear. Trimming removed 3 bases from V and 0 bases from J, with 9 bases in between. The CDR3 length is 16 residues. CDR3 protein: CASSLRQSSGANVLTF. The CDR3 DNA follows: TGTGCCAGCAGTTTGAGGCAGTCCTCTGGGGCCAACGTCCTGACTTTC.

This clonotype was found a few times. The V call is TRBV7-2, the J call TRBJ2-7; 8 bases fit TRBD1. The germline CDR1 and CDR2 sequences are SGHTA and FQGNSA. V lost 5 bases and J lost 2; bases outside the gene matches: 5. This CDR3 spans 14 amino acids. CDR3 sequence: CASSTGQGTYEQYF. The CDR3 DNA is TGTGCCAGCAGCACAGGACAGGGTACCTACGAGCAGTACTTC. Looking up the rest from reference TRBV7-2 and TRBJ2-7 gives the full variable domain: GAGVSQSPSNKVTEKGKDVELRCDPISGHTALYWYRQSLGQGLEFLIYFQGNSAPDKSGLPSDRFSAERTGGSVSTLTIQRTQQEDSAVYLCASSTGQGTYEQYFGPGTRLTVT.

The chain couples TRBV9 to TRBJ1-1; D call uncertain. The V and J ends lost 0 bases and 0 bases respectively, with 9 bases between them. The CDR3 has 15 residues. Germline assignment: CDR1 SGDLS and CDR2 YYNGEE. The CDR3 DNA reads as TGTGCCAGCAGCGTAGAGTGGCAGCTGAACACTGAAGCTTTCTTT. Translation gives CASSVEWQLNTEAFF.

There are a few counts of this clonotype. The chain recombines TRBV4-1 with TRBJ2-4; maybe TRBD2 (6 bases). Germline assignment: CDR1 MGHRA and CDR2 YSYEKL. This CDR3 comprises 17 residues. V was shortened by 3 bases and J by 5 bases, with 20 bases between the two germline ends. The CDR3: CASSQRGWGVSENIQYF. CDR3 DNA: TGCGCCAGCAGCCAGAGGGGTTGGGGGGTCAGCGAAAACATTCAGTACTTC.

In this sample, this clonotype turned up many times. The rearrangement uses TRBV6-5 and TRBJ1-1, with unresolved D. The V and J ends lost 0 bases and 3 bases respectively, with 11 bases between them. The CDR3 loop spans 15 amino acids. Germline assignment: CDR1 MNHEY and CDR2 SVGAGI. CDR3 DNA: TGTGCCAGCAGTTACTCGAAGCCCAGCCACACTGAAGCTTTCTTT. Translating it yields CASSYSKPSHTEAFF.

The chain uses TRBV4-2 and TRBJ2-3; unclear D gene. Germline-derived CDR1 and CDR2 are LGHNA and YNFKEQ. The CDR3 extends over 14 amino acids. V was trimmed by 2 bases and J by 4 bases, leaving 10 bases between them. The CDR3 bases are TGTGCCAGCAGCCAAATGTTAATGGCAGATACGCAGTATTTT. Its translation: CASSQMLMADTQYF.